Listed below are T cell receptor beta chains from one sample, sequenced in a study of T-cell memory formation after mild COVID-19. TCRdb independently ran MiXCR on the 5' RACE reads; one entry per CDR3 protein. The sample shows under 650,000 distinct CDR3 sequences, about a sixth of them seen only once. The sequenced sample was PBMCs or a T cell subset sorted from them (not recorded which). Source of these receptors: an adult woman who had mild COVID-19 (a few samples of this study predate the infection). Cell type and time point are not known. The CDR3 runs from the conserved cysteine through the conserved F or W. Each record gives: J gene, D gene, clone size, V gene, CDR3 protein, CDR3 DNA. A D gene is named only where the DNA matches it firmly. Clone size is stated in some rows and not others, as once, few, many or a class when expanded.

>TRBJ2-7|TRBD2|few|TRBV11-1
CASSPPRDYSYEQYF
TGTGCCAGCAGCCCCCCCCGGGACTATTCCTACGAGCAGTACTTC
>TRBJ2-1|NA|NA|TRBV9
CASSVGGGPNEQFF
TGTGCCAGCAGCGTAGGTGGAGGGCCGAATGAGCAGTTCTTC
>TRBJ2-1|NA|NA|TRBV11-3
CASSLWGEALSSYNEQFF
TGTGCCAGCAGCTTATGGGGGGAAGCGCTTAGCTCCTACAATGAGCAGTTCTTC
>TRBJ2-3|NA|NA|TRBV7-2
CATSGYTDTQYF
TGTGCCACCTCGGGGTACACAGATACGCAGTATTTT
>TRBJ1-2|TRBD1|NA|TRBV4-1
CASSRGTGGGYGYTF
TGCGCCAGCAGTCGAGGGACAGGGGGCGGCTATGGCTACACCTTC
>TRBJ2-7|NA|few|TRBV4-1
CASSLREMGSRGREQYF
TGCGCCAGCAGCCTCCGAGAAATGGGCTCCCGGGGACGCGAGCAGTACTTC
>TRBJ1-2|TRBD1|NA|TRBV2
CASRGQGENTF
TGTGCCAGCAGGGGACAGGGGGAAAACACCTTC
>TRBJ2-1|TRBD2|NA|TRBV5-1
CASSLEAGLAGRNEQFF
TGCGCCAGCAGCTTGGAAGCCGGACTAGCGGGGCGCAATGAGCAGTTCTTC
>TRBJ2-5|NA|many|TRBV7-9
CASSFHESETQYF
TGTGCCAGCAGCTTTCATGAGTCAGAGACCCAGTACTTC
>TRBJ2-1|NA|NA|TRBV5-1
CASSSYRARQFF
TGCGCCAGCAGCTCCTACAGGGCCCGGCAGTTCTTC
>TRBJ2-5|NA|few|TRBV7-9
CASSLFIGGQETQYF
TGTGCCAGCAGCTTATTTATCGGGGGCCAAGAGACCCAGTACTTC
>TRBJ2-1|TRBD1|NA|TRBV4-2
CASSHRTGSYNEQFF
TGTGCCAGCAGCCACCGGACAGGCTCCTACAATGAGCAGTTCTTC
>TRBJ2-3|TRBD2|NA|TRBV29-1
CSVATSGGDTQYF
TGCAGCGTCGCTACTAGCGGGGGGGATACGCAGTATTTT
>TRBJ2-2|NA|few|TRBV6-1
CASRISAVGFPGELFF
TGTGCCAGCAGGATTAGCGCGGTGGGCTTCCCCGGGGAGCTGTTTTTT
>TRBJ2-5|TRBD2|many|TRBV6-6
CASSYFPGLAVRETQYF
TGTGCCAGCAGTTATTTCCCGGGACTAGCGGTTCGAGAGACCCAGTACTTC
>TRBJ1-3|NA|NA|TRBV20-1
CSARPGSRYSGNTIYF
TGCAGTGCTAGGCCAGGGTCCCGCTACTCTGGAAACACCATATATTTT
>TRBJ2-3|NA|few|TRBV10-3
CAISEQGAVADTQYF
TGTGCCATCAGTGAGCAAGGGGCGGTGGCAGATACGCAGTATTTT
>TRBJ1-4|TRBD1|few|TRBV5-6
CASSSGTGYEKLFF
TGTGCCAGCAGCTCCGGGACAGGGTATGAAAAACTGTTTTTT
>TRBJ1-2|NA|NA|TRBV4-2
CASSPTAAGKDGYTF
TGTGCCAGCAGCCCTACGGCGGCAGGGAAGGATGGCTACACCTTC
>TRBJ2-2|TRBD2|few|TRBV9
CASSVGGGIGGELFF
TGTGCCAGCAGCGTAGGCGGGGGGATTGGCGGGGAGCTGTTTTTT
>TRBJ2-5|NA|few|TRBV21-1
CASNNFLKPGQGMETQYF
TGTGCCAGCAACAACTTCCTAAAACCGGGACAGGGAATGGAGACCCAGTACTTC
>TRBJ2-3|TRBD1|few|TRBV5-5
CASSLTGDRTDTQYF
TGTGCCAGCAGCTTGACAGGGGATCGCACAGATACGCAGTATTTT
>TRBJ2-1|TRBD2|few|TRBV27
CASSLLADQYNEQFF
TGTGCCAGCAGCTTACTAGCGGACCAATACAATGAGCAGTTCTTC
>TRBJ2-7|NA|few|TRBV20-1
CSAQQVVRGAPYEQYF
TGCAGTGCCCAGCAGGTGGTGAGGGGGGCCCCCTACGAGCAGTACTTC
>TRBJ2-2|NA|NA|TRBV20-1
CSARVRYTGELFF
TGCAGTGCTAGAGTCCGGTACACCGGGGAGCTGTTTTTT
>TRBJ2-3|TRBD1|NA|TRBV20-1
CSATGTGSPSTDTQYF
TGCAGTGCGACCGGGACAGGATCTCCGAGCACAGATACGCAGTATTTT
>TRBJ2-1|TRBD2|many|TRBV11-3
CASSSGLAGGNEQFF
TGTGCCAGCAGCTCCGGACTAGCGGGAGGCAATGAGCAGTTCTTC
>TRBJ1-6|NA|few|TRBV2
CASTEWFPLHF
TGTGCCAGCACAGAGTGGTTTCCCCTCCACTTT
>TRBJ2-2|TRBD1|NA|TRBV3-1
CASSLSDRGYTGELFF
TGTGCCAGCAGCCTATCGGACAGGGGATACACCGGGGAGCTGTTTTTT
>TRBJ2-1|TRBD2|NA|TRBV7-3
CASSFNLAGYNEQFF
TGTGCCAGCAGCTTTAACCTAGCGGGGTACAATGAGCAGTTCTTC
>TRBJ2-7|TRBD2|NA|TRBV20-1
CSARAGTSGGDAYEQYF
TGCAGTGCTAGAGCCGGGACTAGCGGGGGAGACGCCTACGAGCAGTACTTC
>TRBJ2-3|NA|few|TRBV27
CASSLHGRLASTDTQYF
TGTGCCAGCAGTTTACACGGCAGGCTAGCGAGCACAGATACGCAGTATTTT
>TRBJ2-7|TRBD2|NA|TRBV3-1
CASSPGSGSHEQYF
TGTGCCAGCTCACCGGGTAGCGGGAGCCACGAGCAGTACTTC
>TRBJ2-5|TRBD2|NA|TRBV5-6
CASSTGSGSGETQYF
TGTGCCAGCAGCACAGGGAGCGGGAGTGGAGAGACCCAGTACTTC
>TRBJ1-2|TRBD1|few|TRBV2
CASRTGLRKGYTF
TGTGCCAGCAGGACAGGGTTAAGAAAGGGCTACACCTTC
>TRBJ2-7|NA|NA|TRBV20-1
CSASPLARTYEQYF
TGCAGTGCTAGTCCTCTAGCGAGAACCTACGAGCAGTACTTC
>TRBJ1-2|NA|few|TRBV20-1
CSAARGDYGYTF
TGCAGTGCAGCCCGGGGCGACTATGGCTACACCTTC
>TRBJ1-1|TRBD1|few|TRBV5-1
CASSLETGGYPEAFF
TGCGCCAGCAGCCTAGAGACAGGGGGCTATCCTGAAGCTTTCTTT
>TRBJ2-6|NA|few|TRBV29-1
CSVVGDSGANVLTF
TGCAGCGTTGTGGGGGACTCTGGGGCCAACGTCCTGACTTTC
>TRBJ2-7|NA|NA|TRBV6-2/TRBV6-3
CASTPSGVSIYEQYF
TGTGCCAGCACCCCATCCGGGGTAAGCATCTACGAGCAGTACTTC
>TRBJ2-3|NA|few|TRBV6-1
CASTLDHTDTQYF
TGTGCCAGCACCCTGGATCACACAGATACGCAGTATTTT
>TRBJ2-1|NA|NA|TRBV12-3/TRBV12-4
CASSLLDAYDEQFF
TGTGCCAGCAGTTTACTGGACGCTTACGATGAGCAGTTCTTC